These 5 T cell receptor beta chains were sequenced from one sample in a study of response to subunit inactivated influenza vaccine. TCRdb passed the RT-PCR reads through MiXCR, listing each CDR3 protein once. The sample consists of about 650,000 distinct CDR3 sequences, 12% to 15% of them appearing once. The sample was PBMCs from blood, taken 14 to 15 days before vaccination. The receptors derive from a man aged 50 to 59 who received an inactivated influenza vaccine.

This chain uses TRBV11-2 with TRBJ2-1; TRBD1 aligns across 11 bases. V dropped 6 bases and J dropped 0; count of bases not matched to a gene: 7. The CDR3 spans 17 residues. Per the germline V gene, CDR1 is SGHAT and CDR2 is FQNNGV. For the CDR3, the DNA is TGTGCCAGCAGGGGGACAGGGGGGACCTACTCCTACAATGAGCAGTTCTTC. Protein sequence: CASRGTGGTYSYNEQFF.

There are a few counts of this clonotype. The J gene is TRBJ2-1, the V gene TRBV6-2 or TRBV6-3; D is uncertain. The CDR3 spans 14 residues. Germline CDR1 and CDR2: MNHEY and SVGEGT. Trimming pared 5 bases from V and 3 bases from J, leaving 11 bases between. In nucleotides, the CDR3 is TGTGCCAGCAGTGCGGTCTCTAACTACAATGAGCAGTTCTTC. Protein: CASSAVSNYNEQFF.

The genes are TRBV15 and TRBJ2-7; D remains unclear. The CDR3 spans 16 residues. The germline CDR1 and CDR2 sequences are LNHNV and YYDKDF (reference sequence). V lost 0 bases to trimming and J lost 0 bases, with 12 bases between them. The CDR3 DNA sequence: TGTGCCACCAGCAGAGATCATAAGGCCGGCTCCTACGAGCAGTACTTC. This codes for CATSRDHKAGSYEQYF.

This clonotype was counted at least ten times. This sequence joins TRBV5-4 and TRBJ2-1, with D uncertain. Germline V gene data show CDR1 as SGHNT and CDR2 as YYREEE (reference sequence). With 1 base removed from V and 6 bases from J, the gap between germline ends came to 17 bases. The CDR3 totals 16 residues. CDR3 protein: CASSLWVDGRSNEQFF. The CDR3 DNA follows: TGTGCCAGCAGCTTGTGGGTGGATGGCAGGAGCAATGAGCAGTTCTTC.

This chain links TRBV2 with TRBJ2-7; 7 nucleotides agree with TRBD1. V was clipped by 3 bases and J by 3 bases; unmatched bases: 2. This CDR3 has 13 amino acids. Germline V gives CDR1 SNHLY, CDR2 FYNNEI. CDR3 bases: TGTGCCAGCAGTGACGGACAGGTCTACGAGCAGTACTTC. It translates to CASSDGQVYEQYF.